This T cell receptor (beta chain) was sequenced in a study of shared clonotypes between healthy human individuals. Clones were sequenced by immunoSEQ multiplex PCR, and TCRdb holds only the in-frame ones, with some missing. The sample yields about 1.1 million clones, roughly 80% seen once. Germline CDR1 and CDR2: SNHLY and FYNNEI. Trimming stripped 6 bases from V and 4 bases from J, with 21 bases between. The CDR3 is made up of 16 amino acids. The chain employs TRBV2 and TRBJ1-1, with a weak D call TRBD1 (5 bases). Sequenced: memory CD4+ T cells from PBMCs. Documented subset: CD45RA-negative fraction. This TCR derives from a man between 18 and 35 years old in good health. Some clones in this sample may be carry-over from other donors' samples. CDR3 sequence reads: CASRPGSTGAGTEAFF. CDR3 DNA: TGTGCCAGCAGACCAGGCTCAACCGGGGCGGGCACTGAAGCTTTCTTT.